This entry features one TCR beta chain sequence. Its matching antigen is unknown. The record originates from a study of chemoradiotherapy in HPV16-positive cancers. This CDR3 has 15 residues. V was trimmed by 2 bases and J by 3 bases, leaving 14 bases between them. Germline values: CDR1 SGHDT, CDR2 YYEEEE. Study conclusions and caveats: For HPV16-positive patients, expanding HPV-responsive T cells associated with longer recurrence-free survival.

Sequenced by immunoSEQ multiplex PCR; TCRdb stores in-frame clones only, minus some. The sample has around 1,400 clones; roughly 79% are singletons. Sequences were derived from tumor tissue, sampled from a patient who underwent chemoradiotherapy. This chain links TRBV5-6 with TRBJ1-1; D possibly corresponds to TRBD1 (5 bases). This sequence originates from a human donor with HPV-associated anogenital cancer. CDR3 in amino acids: CASSFRGVQHTEAFF. In nucleotides, the CDR3 is TGTGCCAGCAGCTTCCGAGGGGTCCAGCACACTGAAGCTTTCTTT.